A selection of T cell receptor beta chains follows, all from one sample in a study of control samples from healthy donors and cancer patients. Measured with immunoSEQ multiplex PCR; TCRdb has only the in-frame clones, and not every one. The sample carries roughly 450,000 clones, roughly 90% recorded once. The sequenced material came from PBMCs. These TCRs come from a man between 40 and 49 years old with head and neck cancer. Both conserved end residues are part of each CDR3. The D gene is left open where the match is weak. Rows may omit the clone size; those that give it use once, few, many or a size class.

TRBV27,TRBD1,-,TRBJ1-2,TGTGCCAGCAGTCCAGGGGACAGGGCACGGGATGGCTACACCTTC,CASSPGDRARDGYTF
TRBV7-2,-,-,TRBJ1-5,TGTGCCAGCAGCCCTCTCCGACAGATCAATCAGCCCCAGCATTTT,CASSPLRQINQPQHF
TRBV7-2,-,-,TRBJ2-5,TGTGCCAGCAGCTTTCTTGAGACCCAGTACTTC,CASSFLETQYF
TRBV6-2/TRBV6-3,-,once,TRBJ1-6,TGTGCCAGCAGCCCAGAAGGAGGGGCAAATAATTCACCCCTCCACTTT,CASSPEGGANNSPLHF
TRBV5-8,TRBD2,-,TRBJ2-1,TGTGCCAGCAGCTCCTTAATACTAGCGGGAGGCCCCAATGAGCAGTTCTTC,CASSSLILAGGPNEQFF
TRBV28,-,once,TRBJ2-7,TGTGCCAGCAGTTTATTTTCGGACGGGAGCTCCTACGAGCAGTACTTC,CASSLFSDGSSYEQYF
TRBV9,TRBD1,-,TRBJ1-6,TGTGCCAGCAGCACCGTTGACAGGGCACCCCTCCACTTT,CASSTVDRAPLHF
TRBV18,-,-,TRBJ2-5,TGTGCCAGCTCACCACTCCCTGCCGAGACCCAGTACTTC,CASSPLPAETQYF
TRBV27,TRBD1,-,TRBJ1-5,TGTGCCAGCAGGTCAGGGGGGCAGCCCCAGCATTTT,CASRSGGQPQHF
TRBV27,-,-,TRBJ2-7,TGTGCCAGCAGTTTAAGTAGTAGCGGAGCCGAGCAGTACTTC,CASSLSSSGAEQYF
TRBV29-1,-,-,TRBJ1-5,TGCAGCGTACAGCAATATAGCAATCAGCCCCAGCATTTT,CSVQQYSNQPQHF
TRBV9,-,-,TRBJ2-3,TGTGCCAGCAGCGTAGGGACTACAACAGATACGCAGTATTTT,CASSVGTTTDTQYF
TRBV6-2/TRBV6-3,-,-,TRBJ1-5,TGTGCCAGCAGTTTCATTGATTATAGCAATCAGCCCCAGCATTTT,CASSFIDYSNQPQHF
TRBV25-1,TRBD2,-,TRBJ2-1,TGTGCCAGCAGTGAAGGGACTAGCGGGGGACATGAGCAGTTCTTC,CASSEGTSGGHEQFF
TRBV27,-,once,TRBJ2-5,TGTGCCAGCAGTCCCGCGAGGGCGCCGTTCGAGACCCAGTACTTC,CASSPARAPFETQYF
TRBV7-6,-,-,TRBJ2-2,TGTGCCAGCAGCTTAATCGGCGGAACCACCGGGGAGCTGTTTTTT,CASSLIGGTTGELFF
TRBV7-2,-,-,TRBJ2-7,TGTGCCAGCAGCCCCTTATCGCCCGAGCAGTACTTC,CASSPLSPEQYF
TRBV2,-,-,TRBJ1-1,TGTGCCAGCACTCTTCTCGCCGAGGTCGCTTTCTTT,CASTLLAEVAFF
TRBV6-5,-,-,TRBJ2-3,TGTGCCAGCAGTTACGGCGAGGTAACCGGGGCGAGGAAGTATTTT,CASSYGEVTGARKYF
TRBV3-1/TRBV3-2,-,-,TRBJ1-1,TGTGCCAGCAGCCAAGATTTATCCAGGGTGGGCACTGAAGCTTTCTTT,CASSQDLSRVGTEAFF
TRBV5-1,-,-,TRBJ1-1,TGCGCCAGCAGCTTGGGCCCGGGGGACACTGAAGCTTTCTTT,CASSLGPGDTEAFF
TRBV7-8,-,-,TRBJ1-5,TGTGCCAGCAGCTTATACGGCGTCAATCAGCCCCAGCATTTT,CASSLYGVNQPQHF
TRBV5-4,-,-,TRBJ1-1,TGTGCCAGCACCATCCAGGGGATGTGGATGAACACTGAAGCTTTCTTT,CASTIQGMWMNTEAFF
TRBV7-2,-,-,TRBJ1-4,TGTGCCAGCAGCCCCTTGGGGGGAAAACTGTTTTTT,CASSPLGGKLFF
TRBV4-3,-,-,TRBJ1-4,TGCGCCAGCAGCCAAGAAACCGGGGGACTTAATGAAAAACTGTTTTTT,CASSQETGGLNEKLFF
TRBV6-5,-,-,TRBJ2-7,TGTGCCGCGCGAACCTTGGTCTCCTACGAGCAGTACTTC,CAARTLVSYEQYF
TRBV10-3,-,-,TRBJ2-7,TGTGCCATCAGTGAGGGTGGGGGGCGCCTCTCCTACGAGCAGTACTTC,CAISEGGGRLSYEQYF
TRBV3-1/TRBV3-2,-,-,TRBJ1-5,TGTGCCAGCAGCCATTCGGGGATCGGTCAGCCCCAGCATTTT,CASSHSGIGQPQHF
TRBV30,TRBD1,-,TRBJ1-4,TGTGCCTGGAGTGCCACCGGGACAGGGGGTGAAAAACTGTTTTTT,CAWSATGTGGEKLFF